The entry that follows covers one T cell receptor beta chain sequence. Germline V gives CDR1 MNHEY, CDR2 SVGEGT. With 3 bases removed from V and 2 bases from J, the gap between germline ends came to 2 bases. The CDR3 spans 11 residues. These data belong to a study of blood T cell repertoires in COVID-19. Study in general: Samples representing acute and convalescent COVID-19 were sourced from the United States, Italy and Spain.

Original analysis: Researchers report that nucleated cell counts were estimated from reference gene primer amplification. Measured with immunoSEQ multiplex PCR; TCRdb has only the in-frame clones, and not every one. The DNA gave D and trimming, while V, J and clone size come from that table. The data hold fewer than 350,000 clones, with under 90% observed a single time. This TCR was recovered from a woman aged 55-70 years with active or convalescent COVID-19. The V and J genes are TRBV6-2 or TRBV6-3 and TRBJ2-7; D not certain. Source material: peripheral blood. The CDR3 DNA is TGTGCCAGCAGTTATACCTACGAGCAGTACTTC. Translated: CASSYTYEQYF.